This record looks at one T cell receptor (beta chain) sequence and its context. Its antigen is unidentified. The data are from a study of neurological immune-mediated disorders. Findings and caveats of the study: The absence of shared CDR3 amino acid sequences among expanded clones across subjects suggests private repertoires in all groups.

The CDR3 has 14 residues. CDR1 and CDR2 (germline): SQVTM, ANQGSEA. V lost 6 bases and J lost 2; bases outside the gene matches: 4. cDNA was made by 5'RACE with 10-nucleotide random UMIs. Each CDR3 protein is one row after TCRdb ran MiXCR on the 5' RACE reads. Counted here are 45,000 or so distinct CDR3 sequences, roughly 13% occurring once; the ten biggest clones make up roughly 1.3%. Individuals who volunteered at a blood bank located in Maryland, USA, made up the group of healthy controls. The unsorted libraries were generated from a total of 2 million PBMCs, which had been stored in RNAlater at -80 C.

The receptor was derived from a female donor in good health. Sequencing input: PBMCs. This sequence joins TRBV29-1 and TRBJ2-6; 7 bases align to TRBD1. CDR3 protein: CSVQTGAGANVLTF. CDR3 DNA sequence: TGCAGCGTCCAAACAGGGGCTGGGGCCAACGTCCTGACTTTC. The full variable domain, rest sourced from reference TRBV29-1 and TRBJ2-6, is SAVISQKPSRDICQRGTSLTIQCQVDSQVTMMFWYRQQPGQSLTLIATANQGSEATYESGFVIDKFPISRPNLTFSTLTVSNMSPEDSSIYLCSVQTGAGANVLTFGAGSRLTVL.